These 27 T cell receptor beta chains originate from one sample sequenced in a study of T cell responses to AZD1222 COVID-19 vaccine. Profiled with immunoSEQ multiplex PCR; TCRdb holds only in-frame clones, not every one. The sample has about 97,000 clones; approximately 90% are singletons. Sample: peripheral blood, taken on day 0 of AZD1222 vaccination. The receptors stem from an adult in good health.

The rearrangement links TRBV7-2 to TRBJ1-2, with D possibly matching TRBD1 (6 bases). In germline, CDR1 is SGHTA, CDR2 FQGNSA. Trimming cost V 3 bases and J 5 bases, with 10 bases left between them. The CDR3 covers 13 residues. This CDR3 reads CASSLQGIYGYTF. In DNA, the CDR3 is TGTGCCAGCAGCTTGCAGGGGATTTATGGCTACACCTTC.

In nucleotides, the CDR3 is TGTGCCACCAGTGATCCCGGGACAGGGGTGGATGGCTACACCTTC. Protein: CATSDPGTGVDGYTF. The V and J genes are TRBV24-1 and TRBJ1-2, with 10 bases aligning to TRBD1. Germline loops: CDR1 KGHDR, CDR2 SFDVKD. There are 15 residues in the CDR3. V trimming: 3 bases; J trimming: 6 bases; junction bases outside the gene matches: 6.

CDR3 DNA sequence: TGTGCCAGCAGCTTGACAGGGACCCTCACTACAACTAATGAAAAACTGTTTTTT. It codes for CASSLTGTLTTTNEKLFF. This sequence joins TRBV7-9 and TRBJ1-4; TRBD1 matches 7 bases. Germline CDR1 reads SEHNR; CDR2 reads FQNEAQ (reference sequence). CDR3 length: 18 residues. The J segment lost 0 bases and the V segment lost 3 bases, leaving 10 bases of the junction unmatched.

The CDR3 protein is CASSLEGSSLNTEAFF. The CDR3 nucleotides read TGCGCCAGCAGCTTAGAGGGGTCGTCCCTGAACACTGAAGCTTTCTTT. The V call is TRBV5-1, the J call TRBJ1-1; D might be TRBD1 (5 bases). Trimming shortened V by 2 bases and J by 0 bases, and 14 bases separated the two germline ends. The CDR3 has 16 amino acids. The V gene's germline CDR1 is SGHRS and CDR2 YFSETQ.

The chain is built from TRBV6-6 and TRBJ1-2, with D possibly being TRBD1 (5 bases). The CDR3 is made up of 16 amino acids. The germline V and J ends were trimmed by 4 bases and 8 bases, with 23 bases remaining between them. Germline CDR1 is MNHNY and CDR2 is SVGAGI (reference sequence). The CDR3 coding sequence is TGTGCCAGCAGTTCCCCCCAGGAGGGGAATATGGGAGGCTACACCTTC. It is translated as CASSSPQEGNMGGYTF.

The chain joins TRBV4-2 to TRBJ2-5; TRBD2 matches at 11 bases. After removal of 4 bases from V and 4 bases from J, the junction contained 8 bases not matched to a gene. The CDR3 has 16 amino acids. Germline-derived CDR1 and CDR2 are LGHNA and YNFKEQ. The CDR3 region is CASSRPGTSGGETQYF. CDR3 coding DNA: TGTGCCAGCAGCCGACCCGGGACTAGCGGTGGAGAGACCCAGTACTTC.

The CDR3 is CASSFGFAGMGGYTF. Here the CDR3 DNA reads TGTGCCAGTTCGTTTGGGTTCGCAGGGATGGGTGGCTACACCTTC. J is TRBJ1-2 and V is TRBV19; maybe TRBD1 (5 bases). Trimming pared 8 bases from V and 7 bases from J, leaving 23 bases between. CDR3 length: 15 residues. Germline values: CDR1 LNHDA, CDR2 SQIVND (reference sequence).

The chain carries TRBV28 and TRBJ1-5, with 7 bases matching TRBD1. In germline, CDR1 is MDHEN, CDR2 SYDVKM. This CDR3 comprises 14 residues. V lost 7 bases, J lost 5 bases, and 8 bases stayed unmatched. The CDR3 region is CASKTQGGDQPQHF. In DNA, the CDR3 is TGTGCCAGCAAAACTCAGGGGGGAGATCAGCCCCAGCATTTT.

The CDR3 is CASSEADRHSPLHF. The CDR3 DNA follows: TGTGCCAGCAGTGAAGCGGACAGACATTCACCCCTCCACTTT. V gene TRBV6-1 combines with J gene TRBJ1-6; a weak D match, TRBD1 (6 bases). The CDR3 extends over 14 amino acids. V shed 0 bases and J shed 8 bases, with 8 bases lying between them. From germline, CDR1 is MNHNS and CDR2 SASEGT.

CDR3 nucleotides: TGCGCCAGCAGCCAAGGTTGGACTAGCGGGCGGTCGGCGGAGACCCAGTACTTC. Translating gives CASSQGWTSGRSAETQYF. The V and J genes are TRBV4-1 and TRBJ2-5; 11 bases align to TRBD2. This CDR3 contains 18 residues. Germline CDR1 MGHRA, CDR2 YSYEKL. The trim removed 1 base at V and 5 bases at J, leaving 12 bases unmatched.

The chain links TRBV20-1 to TRBJ2-5, with 11 bases that match TRBD2. CDR3 length: 15 amino acids. Germline V lookup: CDR1 DFQATT, CDR2 SNEGSKA (reference sequence). Trimming removed 3 bases from V and 5 bases from J; junction bases left unmatched: 8. The chain's CDR3 is CSASGPSGRRETQYF. CDR3 sequence (DNA): TGCAGTGCTAGTGGGCCTAGCGGGAGGCGGGAGACCCAGTACTTC.

The chain has TRBV6-5 and TRBJ2-7; D ambiguous. The CDR3 is made up of 15 amino acids. The germline V gene has CDR1 MNHEY and CDR2 SVGAGI. V was pared by 10 bases and J by 4 bases, with 23 bases between. The DNA of the CDR3 is TGTGCCACCACCCGCGGCGCGAGTTTAGAATACGAGCAGTACTTC. This encodes CATTRGASLEYEQYF.

The chain links TRBV7-9 to TRBJ1-2; D perhaps matches TRBD1 (6 bases). Germline assignment: CDR1 SEHNR and CDR2 FQNEAQ (reference sequence). V was shortened by 3 bases and J by 4 bases, with 12 bases between the two germline ends. The CDR3 is 14 residues long. CDR3 DNA: TGTGCCAGCAGCTTTACAGGAGGGGGCTATGGCTACACCTTC. Amino acid sequence: CASSFTGGGYGYTF.

The V and J genes are TRBV30 and TRBJ2-3; a weak D match, TRBD2 (6 bases). V shed 4 bases and J shed 5 bases, with 13 bases lying between them. Germline values: CDR1 GTSNPN, CDR2 SVGIG (reference sequence). CDR3 length: 13 amino acids. The CDR3 is CAWNTGDGDTQYF. CDR3 bases: TGTGCCTGGAATACGGGAGATGGAGATACGCAGTATTTT.

The sample holds one count of this clone. The V call is TRBV5-1, the J call TRBJ2-1; 9 nucleotides match TRBD2. Germline lookup yields CDR1 SGHRS and CDR2 YFSETQ. The CDR3 runs 18 residues. V was pared by 3 bases and J by 4 bases, with 14 bases of the junction left unmatched. Written as DNA, the CDR3 is TGCGCCAGCAGCTCCTACCCTTATACTAGCGGGTATTACAATGAGCAGTTCTTC. Protein: CASSSYPYTSGYYNEQFF.

The chain combines TRBV19 with TRBJ2-1; TRBD2 aligns across 7 bases. The CDR3 is made up of 13 amino acids. Germline assignment: CDR1 LNHDA and CDR2 SQIVND (reference sequence). V dropped 3 bases and J dropped 12; count of bases not matched to a gene: 8. The CDR3 DNA reads TGTGCCAGTAGTATGGCAGGGCGGGGGTCGCAGTTCTTC. It encodes CASSMAGRGSQFF.

In this sample, this clone turned up once. V gene TRBV7-8 combines with J gene TRBJ2-7; 8 bases are a match to TRBD1. The CDR3 loop spans 14 amino acids. CDR1 and CDR2 from the germline V gene are SGHVS and FQNEAQ. The ends lost 5 bases at V and 3 bases at J; junction bases unmatched: 6. This CDR3 reads CASSARTGNYEQYF. DNA of the CDR3: TGTGCCAGCAGCGCAAGGACAGGGAACTACGAGCAGTACTTC.

The chain couples TRBV7-2 to TRBJ1-3; tentatively, D is TRBD1 (5 bases). This CDR3 is built from 14 residues. Germline CDR1 SGHTA, CDR2 FQGNSA. V was trimmed by 5 bases and J by 3 bases, leaving 11 bases between them. CDR3 sequence reads: CASSPQGDGNTIYF. CDR3 bases: TGTGCCAGCAGCCCTCAGGGCGATGGAAACACCATATATTTT.

V gene TRBV7-2 combines with J gene TRBJ1-2; D possibly corresponds to TRBD1 (5 bases). Germline CDR1 and CDR2: SGHTA and FQGNSA. The CDR3 sequence is 16 residues long. V shed 2 bases and J shed 3 bases, with 16 bases lying between them. This CDR3 reads CASSLTPRGIDYGYTF. The CDR3 DNA is TGTGCCAGCAGCTTAACCCCTCGGGGGATTGACTATGGCTACACCTTC.

DNA for the CDR3: TGTGCCACCAGCAGAGCTCAAGGGACAGTCAATAGCAATCAGCCCCAGCATTTT. This sequence encodes CATSRAQGTVNSNQPQHF. The chain employs TRBV15 and TRBJ1-5, with TRBD1 identical over 7 bases. CDR1 is LNHNV, CDR2 YYDKDF, per germline (reference sequence). Trimming at V came to 1 base and at J to 0 bases, leaving 9 bases not matched to a gene. The CDR3 loop spans 18 amino acids.

This chain joins TRBV21-1 and TRBJ1-1. TRBV21-1 is a pseudogene. This CDR3 has 14 amino acids. CDR3 protein: CASSNVKGNTEAFF. The DNA for the CDR3 is TGTGCCAGCAGCAATGTGAAGGGGAACACTGAAGCTTTCTTT.

This chain links TRBV9 with TRBJ2-1; 13 bases align to TRBD2. The V gene's germline CDR1 is SGDLS and CDR2 YYNGEE. The CDR3 has 15 amino acids. Germline trimming cut 6 bases from V and 8 bases from J; bases unmatched to any gene: 8. CDR3 coding DNA: TGTGCCAGCATGCCGGGACTAGCGGGATGGGATGAGCAGTTCTTC. Protein: CASMPGLAGWDEQFF.

In this sample, this clone turned up a few times. V is TRBV18 and J is TRBJ2-1; D not resolved. CDR1 is KGHSH, CDR2 LQKENI, per germline. This CDR3 has 15 residues. The V and J ends lost 0 bases and 9 bases respectively, with 15 bases between them. As DNA, the CDR3 is TGTGCCAGCTCACCACCGAGTTTGGATGGTCCTGAGCAGTTCTTC. Translation gives CASSPPSLDGPEQFF.

This chain joins TRBV24-1 and TRBJ2-1; 15 bases fit TRBD2. The J segment lost 7 bases and the V segment lost 4 bases, leaving 7 bases of the junction unmatched. CDR3 length: 17 residues. CDR1 is KGHDR and CDR2 is SFDVKD in the germline V gene. The CDR3, as DNA: TGTGCCACCAGTGACTCGATAGGACTAGCGGGAGGGAATGAGCAGTTCTTC. Protein product: CATSDSIGLAGGNEQFF.

The chain uses TRBV4-1 and TRBJ2-1; 8 bases align to TRBD2. Per the germline V gene, CDR1 is MGHRA and CDR2 is YSYEKL. This CDR3 contains 17 residues. The V gene end was trimmed by 1 base and the J gene end by 8 bases; junction bases not matched to a gene: 13. The CDR3 region has the DNA TGCGCCAGCAGCCAAGCTTGGGGCGGGAGGCTAGGCGATGAGCAGTTCTTC. Amino acids: CASSQAWGGRLGDEQFF.

The V gene is TRBV5-1, the J gene TRBJ2-2, with D maybe TRBD1 (6 bases). CDR1 SGHRS and CDR2 YFSETQ come from the germline V gene. Trimming pared 2 bases from V and 3 bases from J, leaving 11 bases between. The CDR3 totals 15 residues. CDR3 residues: CASSFTGSDTGELFF. The CDR3 DNA is TGCGCCAGCAGCTTCACAGGGTCGGACACCGGGGAGCTGTTTTTT.

This chain uses TRBV5-1 with TRBJ2-1; D perhaps matches TRBD1 (6 bases). Trimming stripped 0 bases from V and 5 bases from J, with 12 bases between. This CDR3 contains 15 residues. From germline, CDR1 is SGHRS and CDR2 YFSETQ. This chain's CDR3 is CASSLGDTGNNEQFF. The CDR3 DNA follows: TGCGCCAGCAGCTTGGGGGACACAGGGAACAATGAGCAGTTCTTC.